Presented here are 20 T cell receptor beta chains from one specimen sequenced in a study of cytomegalovirus exposure and HLA in healthy donors. The PCR was carried out with 60 Vbeta primers and 13 Jbeta primers. Clones were sequenced by immunoSEQ multiplex PCR, and TCRdb holds only the in-frame ones, with some missing. The sample has 130,000 to 150,000 clones; about two thirds are singletons. The sample was PBMCs. The receptors were gathered from a young woman in good health and CMV-seronegative.

This clone was seen a handful of times. The chain links TRBV7-2 to TRBJ2-3; 10 bases agree with TRBD2. This CDR3 comprises 15 residues. Germline V lookup: CDR1 SGHTA, CDR2 FQGNSA. V was clipped by 5 bases and J by 7 bases; unmatched bases: 9. This CDR3 reads CASSPERGGLYTQYF. For the CDR3, the DNA is TGTGCCAGCAGCCCCGAGCGGGGGGGCCTGTATACGCAGTATTTT. The full variable domain, rest sourced from reference TRBV7-2 and TRBJ2-3, is GAGVSQSPSNKVTEKGKDVELRCDPISGHTALYWYRQSLGQGLEFLIYFQGNSAPDKSGLPSDRFSAERTGGSVSTLTIQRTQQEDSAVYLCASSPERGGLYTQYFGPGTRLTVL.

This clone was counted between two and nine times. The rearrangement joins TRBV12-5 to TRBJ2-1; 8 positions agree with TRBD2. CDR3 length: 18 amino acids. V was clipped by 0 bases and J by 4 bases; unmatched bases: 11. Germline V gene lookup returns CDR1 LGHNT and CDR2 FRNRAP. CDR3 residues: CASGLVTGGRPNYNEQFF. CDR3 nucleotide sequence: TGTGCTAGTGGTTTGGTAACTGGCGGGAGGCCCAATTACAATGAGCAGTTCTTC.

This chain links TRBV21-1 with TRBJ2-7; TRBD1 is the table's D call and was not checked against the DNA. TRBV21-1 is annotated as a pseudogene. The length of the CDR3 is 18 residues. The DNA of the CDR3 is TGTGCCAGCAGCAAAGCCCCTCGTTTTAAAGACAGACACTACGAGCAGTACTTC. It codes for CASSKAPRFKDRHYEQYF.

This clone was seen a few times. The V and J genes are TRBV11-2 and TRBJ1-6, with a possible D match to TRBD1 (5 bases). Germline-derived CDR1 and CDR2 are SGHAT and FQNNGV. The CDR3 runs 17 residues. Trimming pared 2 bases from V and 8 bases from J, leaving 19 bases between. CDR3 nucleotides: TGTGCCAGCAGCTTAAGGGGCCGCGGTCTCCAGGATTCACCCCTCCACTTT. Translation: CASSLRGRGLQDSPLHF.

V gene TRBV7-2 combines with J gene TRBJ1-5, with TRBD1 matching over 7 bases. The CDR3 has 16 amino acids. Germline CDR1 reads SGHTA; CDR2 reads FQGNSA. V was pared by 5 bases and J by 1 base, with 8 bases of the junction left unmatched. Written as DNA, the CDR3 is TGTGCCAGCAGCACCGACAGGGTTGGGAGCAATCAGCCCCAGCATTTT. It yields the protein CASSTDRVGSNQPQHF.

The chain uses TRBV5-4 and TRBJ2-7; a weak D match, TRBD1 (6 bases). Germline lookup yields CDR1 SGHNT and CDR2 YYREEE (reference sequence). This CDR3 spans 15 amino acids. The germline V and J ends were trimmed by 4 bases and 3 bases, with 17 bases remaining between them. The CDR3 reads CASSTRSGTIYEQYF. Here the CDR3 DNA reads TGTGCCAGCAGCACGCGGTCCGGGACAATCTACGAGCAGTACTTC.

The chain is built from TRBV10-3 and TRBJ1-2; 7 bases align to TRBD1. V was clipped by 7 bases and J by 0 bases; unmatched bases: 5. The germline V gene encodes CDR1 ENHRY and CDR2 SYGVKD. The CDR3 contains 14 residues. The CDR3: CAITGTATNYGYTF. In nucleotides, the CDR3 is TGTGCCATCACAGGGACAGCTACTAACTATGGCTACACCTTC.

To note about this clone: The junction shows a germline mismatch at one end, possibly a read error. The CDR3 DNA is TGTGCCAGCAGCTTAGGAGTTCGGGACACCGGGAAGCTGTTTTTT. Its translation: CASSLGVRDTGKLFF. V and J are TRBV11-2 and TRBJ2-2, with a weak D call TRBD1 (6 bases). CDR3 length: 15 amino acids. Germline V CDR1 and CDR2: SGHAT, FQNNGV.

Comment on this clone: At one end the junction does not follow the germline gene, possibly because of a read error. The genes are TRBV7-9 and TRBJ2-4, with TRBD1 matching over 9 bases. The CDR3 extends over 16 amino acids. Germline CDR1 is SEHNR and CDR2 is FQNEAQ (reference sequence). The CDR3 bases are TGTTCCAGCAGCCGATCGGGACAGGGAACCAAAAACATTCAGTACTTC. Its translation is CSSSRSGQGTKNIQYF.

This clone turned up a few times. This sequence joins TRBV5-4 and TRBJ2-1; D might be TRBD2 (5 bases). V lost 5 bases to trimming and J lost 7 bases, with 16 bases between them. CDR1 SGHNT and CDR2 YYREEE come from the germline V gene (reference sequence). CDR3 length equals 14 residues. CDR3 DNA sequence: TGTGCCAGCAGTTATAGCGTCCCGGTAAATGAGCAGTTCTTC. It codes for CASSYSVPVNEQFF.

The chain carries TRBV20-1 and TRBJ1-1; D might be TRBD1 (6 bases). CDR1 DFQATT and CDR2 SNEGSKA come from the germline V gene (reference sequence). The CDR3 is 11 residues long. The V gene lost 6 bases and the J gene lost 6 bases, with 11 bases spanning the gap. Written as DNA, the CDR3 is TGCAGTGCCCCTGGGGGCGCTGAAGCTTTCTTT. Its protein product is CSAPGGAEAFF.

V gene TRBV4-1 combines with J gene TRBJ2-2, with TRBD2 matching over 8 bases. The V gene end was trimmed by 4 bases and the J gene end by 3 bases; junction bases not matched to a gene: 13. The CDR3 extends over 18 amino acids. Germline V gene sequence: CDR1 MGHRA, CDR2 YSYEKL. CDR3 in DNA: TGCGCCAGCAGCCGTCTCCCCCAGCGGGGGCCTGACACCGGGGAGCTGTTTTTT. This gives the protein CASSRLPQRGPDTGELFF.

The gene calls are TRBV10-1 and TRBJ2-1, with a weak D call TRBD2 (6 bases). Germline V gene sequence: CDR1 WNHNN, CDR2 SYGVQD (reference sequence). Trimming cost V 6 bases and J 3 bases, with 12 bases left between them. The CDR3 is 14 amino acids. The CDR3 DNA reads as TGCGCCAGCAGCACGGGACTCCTCTACAATGAGCAGTTCTTC. As protein: CASSTGLLYNEQFF.

The table lists this clone with a count of one. CDR3 DNA sequence: TGTGCCAGCAGCTTGGACAGGGCCCCCTGGAATGAGCAGTTCTTC. It yields the protein CASSLDRAPWNEQFF. The chain has TRBV5-5 and TRBJ2-1, with a possible D match to TRBD1 (6 bases). The CDR3 sequence is 15 residues long. Deletions cut 0 bases from V and 7 bases from J, with 14 bases between. Germline CDR1 reads SGHKS; CDR2 reads YYEKEE (reference sequence).

V gene TRBV6-1 combines with J gene TRBJ1-2; unclear D gene. Trimming removed 2 bases from V and 4 bases from J, with 11 bases in between. Germline V gene lookup returns CDR1 MNHNS and CDR2 SASEGT. The CDR3 is made up of 14 amino acids. Here the CDR3 reads CASSELGGTYGYTF. The CDR3, as DNA: TGTGCCAGCAGTGAACTCGGCGGAACCTATGGCTACACCTTC.

The chain joins TRBV11-2 to TRBJ2-1; D may be TRBD1 (5 bases). Germline V gives CDR1 SGHAT, CDR2 FQNNGV. The CDR3 contains 15 residues. The ends were cut back, 4 bases at V and 0 bases at J, with 10 bases in the middle. DNA for the CDR3: TGTGCCAGCAGCTGGGGCGCGACCTCCTACAATGAGCAGTTCTTC. Amino acid sequence: CASSWGATSYNEQFF.

This chain's CDR3 is CASSPREADTQYF. The CDR3 DNA sequence: TGTGCCAGCTCACCACGAGAAGCAGATACGCAGTATTTT. The gene calls are TRBV18 and TRBJ2-3, with unresolved D. Trimming cost V 1 base and J 4 bases, with 6 bases left between them. The CDR3 consists of 13 residues. CDR1 is KGHSH, CDR2 LQKENI, per germline.

The chain has TRBV28 and TRBJ1-1, with 8 bases that match TRBD1. The germline CDR1 and CDR2 sequences are MDHEN and SYDVKM. V lost 8 bases to trimming and J lost 0 bases; unmatched junction nucleotides: 8. The CDR3 runs to 15 residues. This CDR3 is CASGPDRGMNTEAFF. The CDR3 DNA reads as TGTGCCAGCGGTCCCGACAGGGGCATGAACACTGAAGCTTTCTTT.

The chain has TRBV10-3 and TRBJ2-1, with 9 bases identical to TRBD1. The length of the CDR3 is 14 residues. CDR1 is ENHRY, CDR2 SYGVKD, per germline. V lost 7 bases and J lost 9; bases outside the gene matches: 10. The CDR3 nucleotides are TGTGCCATCAATTCAGACAGGGGGTTTATTGAGCAGTTCTTC. This sequence encodes CAINSDRGFIEQFF.

This clone was observed a few times. The chain couples TRBV28 to TRBJ1-2, with 10 bases aligning to TRBD1. CDR1 is MDHEN, CDR2 SYDVKM, per germline. The ends lost 3 bases at V and 4 bases at J; junction bases unmatched: 8. The CDR3 runs to 16 residues. The CDR3 DNA reads as TGTGCCAGCAGTTTTGGGACGGGACAGGGGCTCTATGGCTACACCTTC. Its protein product is CASSFGTGQGLYGYTF.